A single sample is the source of the 22 T cell receptor beta chains below, sequenced in a study of shared clonotypes between healthy human individuals. Profiled with immunoSEQ multiplex PCR; TCRdb holds only in-frame clones, not every one. The data show some 95,000 clones, 68% seen once. Sequencing was done on a sample of memory CD8+ T cells sorted from blood. The subset here: CD45RO+ cells pooled with CCR7-negative TemRA cells. The receptor source for this set is a man aged 25-40 years in good health.

V gene TRBV4-1 combines with J gene TRBJ1-1; D call uncertain. The CDR3 totals 15 residues. Germline loops: CDR1 MGHRA, CDR2 YSYEKL. Trimming removed 4 bases at V and 3 bases at J, with 15 bases between. CDR3 DNA sequence: TGCGCCAGCAGCCCCAATATAGGGAGTGACACTGAAGCTTTCTTT. Translating gives CASSPNIGSDTEAFF.

V usage is TRBV18 and J usage is TRBJ2-1; TRBD1 agrees at 10 bases. Germline V gives CDR1 KGHSH, CDR2 LQKENI. The CDR3 has 15 amino acids. Trimming removed 8 bases from V and 7 bases from J; junction bases left unmatched: 11. CDR3 bases: TGTGCCAGCCCTATTCCGGGACAGGGGACAAATGAGCAGTTCTTC. It translates to CASPIPGQGTNEQFF.

V is TRBV7-3 and J is TRBJ2-1; 9 bases align to TRBD2. V was clipped by 3 bases and J by 5 bases; unmatched bases: 8. This CDR3 comprises 16 residues. Germline V gene sequence: CDR1 SGHTA, CDR2 FQGTGA. CDR3 in amino acids: CASSLGPAGGNNEQFF. The CDR3 nucleotides are TGTGCCAGCAGCTTGGGACCGGCGGGAGGGAACAATGAGCAGTTCTTC.

CDR3 residues: CASSFTAEGGETQYF. In nucleotides, the CDR3 is TGTGCCAGCAGCTTTACCGCGGAGGGGGGAGAGACCCAGTACTTC. The V and J genes are TRBV11-1 and TRBJ2-5; D may be TRBD1 or TRBD2 (6 bases each). Looked up from germline, CDR1 is SGHAT and CDR2 is FQDESV (reference sequence). Trimming stripped 3 bases from V and 4 bases from J, with 15 bases between. The CDR3 consists of 15 residues.

In its sample, this clone was seen a few times. The chain carries TRBV25-1 and TRBJ2-1, with TRBD2 identical over 12 bases. The CDR3 spans 16 residues. Germline trimming cut 3 bases from V and 8 bases from J; bases unmatched to any gene: 8. Germline V gene data show CDR1 as MGHDK and CDR2 as SYGVNS. CDR3 region: CASSDPASGRADEQFF. Written as DNA, the CDR3 is TGTGCCAGCAGTGACCCAGCTAGCGGGAGGGCCGATGAGCAGTTCTTC. Full variable domain (remainder filled in from reference TRBV25-1 and TRBJ2-1): EADIYQTPRYLVIGTGKKITLECSQTMGHDKMYWYQQDPGMELHLIHYSYGVNSTEKGDLSSESTVSRIRTEHFPLTLESARPSHTSQYLCASSDPASGRADEQFFGPGTRLTVL.

This clone was found once. The chain couples TRBV10-2 to TRBJ2-7; a possible D gene is TRBD2 (5 bases). Trimming shortened V by 10 bases and J by 1 base, and 23 bases separated the two germline ends. CDR1 and CDR2 from the germline V gene are WSHSY and SAAADI. CDR3 length equals 16 residues. The CDR3 sequence: CATLGRRQLSSYEQYF. The CDR3 DNA is TGCGCCACCCTGGGCCGGAGGCAGCTAAGTTCCTACGAGCAGTACTTC.

V usage is TRBV5-6 and J usage is TRBJ2-1, with TRBD2 matching over 8 bases. Germline V gives CDR1 SGHDT, CDR2 YYEEEE. J lost 3 bases, V lost 3 bases, and 11 bases had no gene match. This CDR3 has 17 residues. CDR3 region: CASSSGPAGVNYNEQFF. CDR3 coding DNA: TGTGCCAGCAGCTCAGGGCCAGCGGGGGTAAACTACAATGAGCAGTTCTTC.

The chain employs TRBV5-4 and TRBJ2-7; 9 nucleotides align to TRBD2. The V gene end was trimmed by 4 bases and the J gene end by 0 bases; junction bases not matched to a gene: 8. This CDR3 is built from 16 residues. CDR1 and CDR2 from the germline V gene are SGHNT and YYREEE (reference sequence). The CDR3 spells CASSPSGLALSYEQYF. The DNA for the CDR3 is TGTGCCAGCAGCCCATCCGGACTAGCGCTCTCCTACGAGCAGTACTTC.

The rearrangement links TRBV6-6 to TRBJ2-2; D gene uncertain. This CDR3 contains 12 residues. Between the trimmed V and J ends, which lost 3 bases and 6 bases, there was a span of 5 bases. The V gene's germline CDR1 is MNHNY and CDR2 SVGAGI (reference sequence). In DNA form, the CDR3 reads TGTGCCAGCAGTTATCTATCCGGGGAGCTGTTTTTT. Translation gives CASSYLSGELFF.

This clone was picked up many times. This sequence joins TRBV7-9 and TRBJ2-5; 13 nucleotides align to TRBD2. The germline V gene encodes CDR1 SEHNR and CDR2 FQNEAQ (reference sequence). Losses at the gene ends were 5 bases for V and 3 bases for J; bases not matched to a gene: 6. This CDR3 comprises 16 residues. Here the CDR3 reads CASSPGLAGEEETQYF. DNA for the CDR3: TGTGCCAGCAGCCCCGGACTAGCGGGAGAGGAAGAGACCCAGTACTTC.

This CDR3 reads CASSERNEQYF. The CDR3 coding sequence is TGTGCCAGCTCCGAAAGGAATGAGCAGTACTTC. V and J are TRBV2 and TRBJ2-7, with unresolved D. The CDR3 covers 11 residues. Germline CDR1 reads SNHLY; CDR2 reads FYNNEI. V lost 8 bases, J lost 7 bases, and 12 bases lay in between.

The CDR3 loop reads CASSLAPSSGTDTQYF. Here the CDR3 DNA reads TGCGCCAGCAGCTTGGCCCCGAGTAGCGGCACAGATACGCAGTATTTT. This chain links TRBV5-1 with TRBJ2-3, with D perhaps TRBD2 (5 bases). The CDR3 length is 16 residues. From germline, CDR1 is SGHRS and CDR2 YFSETQ. Trimming shortened V by 0 bases and J by 1 base, and 12 bases separated the two germline ends.

V and J are TRBV18 and TRBJ2-2; D is unresolved. Germline V gives CDR1 KGHSH, CDR2 LQKENI. The V and J ends lost 2 bases and 2 bases respectively, with 12 bases between them. The CDR3 spans 16 residues. CDR3 DNA: TGTGCCAGCTCACCAACCACCAACCTTAACACCGGGGAGCTGTTTTTT. It translates to CASSPTTNLNTGELFF.

CDR3 coding DNA: TGTGCCAGCAGCTCGGCGTTACGCACAGATACGCAGTATTTT. Amino acids: CASSSALRTDTQYF. The chain recombines TRBV5-6 with TRBJ2-3; unclear D gene. The CDR3 is made up of 14 amino acids. V lost 3 bases and J 1 base, leaving 9 bases between the germline ends. Germline CDR1 SGHDT, CDR2 YYEEEE.

The rearrangement uses TRBV7-2 and TRBJ1-5; D call uncertain. The CDR3 extends over 13 amino acids. Germline lookup yields CDR1 SGHTA and CDR2 FQGNSA. Trimming removed 4 bases from V and 9 bases from J, with 13 bases in between. The CDR3: CASSSSHRRPQHF. The CDR3 DNA is TGTGCCAGCAGCTCATCCCACCGTAGGCCCCAGCATTTT.

V gene TRBV5-6 combines with J gene TRBJ2-4; possible D gene TRBD2, 5 bases. The germline V and J ends were trimmed by 1 base and 0 bases, with 11 bases remaining between them. In germline, CDR1 is SGHDT, CDR2 YYEEEE. The CDR3 is 16 residues long. In DNA form, the CDR3 reads TGTGCCAGCAGCTTGTGGAGCGGTATAGCCAAAAACATTCAGTACTTC. Protein product: CASSLWSGIAKNIQYF.

This chain connects TRBV27 to TRBJ2-7; D might be TRBD1 (5 bases). Germline V gene data show CDR1 as MNHEY and CDR2 as SMNVEV (reference sequence). V lost 6 bases and J lost 5, with 17 bases in between. The CDR3 covers 14 residues. CDR3 DNA: TGTGCCAGCAGCTCGATCCGGACATTGGACGAGCAGTACTTC. Protein sequence: CASSSIRTLDEQYF.

The CDR3: CASSYSPGEQFF. In nucleotides, the CDR3 is TGTGCCAGCAGTTATTCACCGGGTGAGCAGTTCTTC. This chain uses TRBV28 with TRBJ2-1; D is undetermined. V dropped 4 bases and J dropped 9 bases, with 10 bases sitting between them. Germline lookup yields CDR1 MDHEN and CDR2 SYDVKM. This CDR3 has 12 amino acids.

This clone was observed a single time. J is TRBJ1-5 and V is TRBV4-3; D gene unclear. The CDR3 is made up of 13 amino acids. Germline lookup yields CDR1 LGHNA and CDR2 YSLEER. Trimming cost V 5 bases and J 5 bases, with 10 bases left between them. This chain's CDR3 is CASSKEGDQPQHF. The CDR3 DNA sequence: TGCGCCAGCAGCAAGGAGGGTGATCAGCCCCAGCATTTT.

The chain has TRBV5-1 and TRBJ2-3, with 14 bases lining up with TRBD2. The CDR3 loop spans 19 amino acids. The germline V gene has CDR1 SGHRS and CDR2 YFSETQ. J lost 1 base, V lost 0 bases, and 7 bases had no gene match. The CDR3 nucleotides read TGCGCCAGCAGCTTGGGACTAGCGGGAGGGCCATTGGGCACAGATACGCAGTATTTT. This sequence encodes CASSLGLAGGPLGTDTQYF.

The count of this clone is one. This sequence is one base from a far larger clone and is likely a read error. Other DNA variants within this sample encode the same CDR3. The V gene is TRBV6-4, the J gene TRBJ2-3; TRBD2 agrees at 7 bases. Germline loops: CDR1 MRHNA, CDR2 SNTAGT. The CDR3 spans 15 residues. Trimming cost V 0 bases and J 0 bases; bases outside gene matches: 0. CDR3: CASSDSAGSTDTQYF. The DNA of the CDR3 is TGTGCCAGCAGTGACTCAGCGGGAAGCACAGATACGCAGTATTTT.

The V call is TRBV27, the J call TRBJ2-5; tentatively, D is TRBD2 (5 bases). Germline lookup yields CDR1 MNHEY and CDR2 SMNVEV (reference sequence). Trimming cost V 1 base and J 2 bases, with 11 bases left between them. The CDR3 extends over 15 amino acids. The CDR3 DNA reads as TGTGCCAGCAGTTTATACGGGGTGCGGCAAGAGACCCAGTACTTC. Protein: CASSLYGVRQETQYF.